This entry lists 8 T cell receptor beta chains sequenced from one sample in a study of blood T cells in healthy people across ages. Next came a second PCR, run for about 6 to 12 cycles, which used a sample-barcoded 5' primer along with a J-beta primer mix. MiXCR, applied by TCRdb to the 5' RACE reads, yields one record per CDR3 protein. The data contain hundreds of thousands of distinct CDR3 sequences, 58% of them singletons. The sequencing sample was made of blood. These receptors originate from a man in his sixties in good health.

Regarding this clonotype: A read error is possible here, since a much larger clone lies one base away. The V call is TRBV25-1, the J call TRBJ2-3; possibly TRBD1 for D (7 bases). Looked up from germline, CDR1 is MGHDK and CDR2 is SYGVNS. This CDR3 has 15 amino acids. Trimming stripped 5 bases from V and 9 bases from J, with 21 bases between. The CDR3 is CASSRAGTDQETQYF. For the CDR3, the DNA is TGTGCCAGCAGTAGGGCGGGGACAGACCAAGAGACGCAGTATTTT.

This clonotype occurred many times. The chain has TRBV29-1 and TRBJ1-1, with 7 nucleotides matching TRBD1. Trimming cost V 7 bases and J 2 bases; bases outside gene matches: 7. The CDR3 runs to 13 residues. Germline V gene sequence: CDR1 SQVTM, CDR2 ANQGSEA. CDR3 residues: CSGPGQLNTEAFF. CDR3 in DNA: TGCAGCGGTCCGGGACAGCTCAACACTGAAGCTTTCTTT.

This clonotype was counted once. This chain links TRBV6-5 with TRBJ2-3; the D call may be TRBD1 or TRBD2 (5 bases each). The germline gives CDR1 MNHEY, CDR2 SVGAGI. V was cut by 7 bases and J by 0 bases, with 14 bases left in between. This CDR3 is 15 amino acids long. Here the CDR3 reads CASTSGTGSTDTQYF. The CDR3 nucleotides are TGTGCCAGCACCTCAGGGACCGGGAGCACAGATACGCAGTATTTT.

The J gene is TRBJ2-5, the V gene TRBV24-1; D is perhaps TRBD1 (6 bases). V lost 2 bases, J lost 2 bases, and 11 bases lay in between. This CDR3 comprises 15 residues. Germline loops: CDR1 KGHDR, CDR2 SFDVKD. Here the CDR3 reads CATSDSRTVQETQYF. The CDR3 DNA is TGTGCCACCAGTGATTCACGGACAGTTCAAGAGACCCAGTACTTC.

The chain couples TRBV5-6 to TRBJ2-3; D is ambiguous. There are 14 residues in the CDR3. V was pared by 7 bases and J by 4 bases, with 16 bases between. CDR1 and CDR2 (germline): SGHDT, YYEEEE. The CDR3 region is CASLGIKGSDTQYF. The DNA of the CDR3 is TGTGCCAGCCTTGGGATAAAGGGTTCAGATACGCAGTATTTT.

This chain joins TRBV20-1 and TRBJ1-6; D gene uncertain. This CDR3 contains 14 residues. CDR1 and CDR2 from the germline V gene are DFQATT and SNEGSKA (reference sequence). With 4 bases removed from V and 8 bases from J, the gap between germline ends came to 15 bases. CDR3 region: CSATEGPSYSPLHF. The CDR3 nucleotides are TGCAGTGCTACAGAGGGTCCTTCGTATTCACCCCTCCACTTT.

The chain is built from TRBV28 and TRBJ2-3; the match to TRBD2 covers 10 bases. This CDR3 region has 15 residues. Germline assignment: CDR1 MDHEN and CDR2 SYDVKM. With V trimmed by 6 bases and J by 8 bases, 11 bases remained unmatched. CDR3 residues: CASSSSGRGRGTQYF. CDR3 bases: TGTGCCAGCAGCTCTAGCGGGAGAGGTCGAGGTACGCAGTATTTT.

A remark on this clonotype: A read error may produce the germline difference seen at one junction end. V and J are TRBV7-9 and TRBJ1-4, with D possibly matching TRBD1 (5 bases). The CDR3 loop spans 18 amino acids. Germline loops: CDR1 SEHNR, CDR2 FQNEAQ (reference sequence). The CDR3 is CAISRTTATVVLNEKLFF. The CDR3 DNA follows: TGTGCCATCAGCCGGACGACAGCCACCGTAGTACTCAATGAAAAACTGTTTTTT.